This T cell receptor beta chain stems from a study of glioma-infiltrating T cells after dendritic cell vaccination. The PCR used 60 V beta and 13 J beta primers. Method: immunoSEQ multiplex PCR; TCRdb's copy keeps in-frame clones and lacks some. The sample shows roughly 90,000 clones, 65% to 90% of them seen only once. The TCR comes from a human donor with glioblastoma. The sample in question was blood, obtained before dendritic cell vaccination.

CDR3 sequence: CASSTLAGGPREQYF. The CDR3 DNA follows: TGTGCCAGCAGTACACTAGCGGGGGGCCCGCGCGAGCAGTACTTC. The chain couples TRBV6-5 to TRBJ2-7; 12 nucleotides align to TRBD2. V trimming: 5 bases; J trimming: 6 bases; junction bases outside the gene matches: 8. CDR3 length equals 15 residues. Germline values: CDR1 MNHEY, CDR2 SVGAGI.